This TCR beta chain appears in the sequencing data of a study of T-cell memory formation after mild COVID-19. Study at large: For the most part, TCR clusters were specific to one donor. Whole-study results and caveats: Clones contracting across day 15 to 85 had a balanced CD4/CD8 profile; later expanding clones leaned CD4+. The pre-infection memory compartment contained some responding clones, suggesting cross-reactive memory joined. Clones from the second wave (peaking day 37) had unconfirmed SARS-CoV-2 specificity.

CDR3 length: 19 amino acids. Germline V gene data show CDR1 as PRHDT and CDR2 as FYEKMQ (reference sequence). V gave up 6 bases and J gave up 2 bases; unmatched junction bases: 16. In TCRdb, the 5' RACE reads were re-called with MiXCR into one record per CDR3 protein. The table lists 450,000 to 700,000 distinct CDR3 sequences, approximately 18% of them singletons. This clonotype came up a few times. Its antigen is not identified. The TCR originated in an adult woman who had mild COVID-19 (a few samples of this study predate the infection). Cell type and time point are not known. The J gene is TRBJ2-1, the V gene TRBV13, with 10 positions matching TRBD2. Sequenced: PBMCs or a T cell subset sorted from them (not recorded which). Here the CDR3 reads CASRPLLAGGSDPYNEQFF. DNA for the CDR3: TGTGCCAGCAGACCACTATTAGCGGGAGGCTCGGACCCCTACAATGAGCAGTTCTTC.